The 27 T cell receptor beta chains given below trace back to one sample, sequenced in a study of shared clonotypes between healthy human individuals. Sequenced by immunoSEQ multiplex PCR; TCRdb stores in-frame clones only, minus some. The data contain 2 million to 2.5 million clones, 92% of them singletons. The material sequenced was naive CD4+ T cells from PBMCs. Subset reported: CD45RA+ positively selected. The receptors were sampled from a man aged 18 to 30 in good health. Some clones in this sample may be carry-over from other donors' samples.

The chain uses TRBV28 and TRBJ2-3, with TRBD1 as a possible D gene (5 bases). In germline, CDR1 is MDHEN, CDR2 SYDVKM. The CDR3 has 18 residues. V lost 6 bases and J 3 bases, leaving 25 bases between the germline ends. The CDR3 DNA is TGTGCCAGCAGACTCCTTTACCCACTTGGGCCAGGGACAGATACGCAGTATTTT. Protein: CASRLLYPLGPGTDTQYF.

This chain joins TRBV5-1 and TRBJ2-7; TRBD2 is a possible D gene (5 bases). The V gene lost 4 bases and the J gene lost 6 bases, with 17 bases spanning the gap. The CDR3 extends over 14 amino acids. Looked up from germline, CDR1 is SGHRS and CDR2 is YFSETQ. The CDR3 is CASSGGRHPVEQYF. CDR3 bases: TGCGCCAGCAGCGGAGGACGTCATCCGGTCGAGCAGTACTTC.

Of note for this clone: Other DNA sequences of this sample code for an identical CDR3. This chain joins TRBV5-1 and TRBJ1-1, with D possibly TRBD1 on 6 matching bases. The CDR3 runs 15 residues. With 1 base removed from V and 5 bases from J, the gap between germline ends came to 15 bases. Germline CDR1 reads SGHRS; CDR2 reads YFSETQ. CDR3 amino acids: CASSLNPQGRTEAFF. CDR3 DNA sequence: TGCGCCAGCAGCTTGAACCCCCAGGGGAGAACTGAAGCTTTCTTT.

The count of this clone is one. J is TRBJ1-4 and V is TRBV6-1; 8 nucleotides match TRBD1. CDR3 length equals 14 residues. Germline V gene lookup returns CDR1 MNHNS and CDR2 SASEGT. V gave up 7 bases and J gave up 7 bases; unmatched junction bases: 8. The DNA of the CDR3 is TGTGCCAGCAAGGCGACAGGGGATAGTGAAAAACTGTTTTTT. As protein: CASKATGDSEKLFF.

This chain connects TRBV7-9 to TRBJ2-7, with D maybe TRBD1 (6 bases). Germline CDR1 is SEHNR and CDR2 is FQNEAQ (reference sequence). The length of the CDR3 is 14 residues. Trimming cost V 3 bases and J 5 bases, with 14 bases left between them. The CDR3 loop reads CASSLPGHLHEQYF. DNA of the CDR3: TGTGCCAGCAGCTTGCCGGGACACCTTCACGAGCAGTACTTC.

In the case of this clone: Additional DNA sequences in this sample encode the identical CDR3. The chain couples TRBV19 to TRBJ2-7, with 7 bases fitting TRBD1. From germline, CDR1 is LNHDA and CDR2 SQIVND (reference sequence). The V segment lost 4 bases and the J segment 2 bases; nucleotides outside the gene matches: 5. This CDR3 region has 14 residues. The CDR3 reads CASSNPGQTYEQYF. The CDR3, as DNA: TGTGCCAGTAGTAATCCGGGACAGACCTACGAGCAGTACTTC.

Points on this clone: The identical CDR3 is also encoded by other nucleotide sequences in the sample. This chain links TRBV18 with TRBJ2-3; D unclear. The germline gives CDR1 KGHSH, CDR2 LQKENI. Trimming cost V 6 bases and J 1 base, with 8 bases left between them. This CDR3 comprises 13 residues. This CDR3 is CASSLGGTDTQYF. Written as DNA, the CDR3 is TGTGCCAGCTCTCTCGGTGGCACAGATACGCAGTATTTT.

CDR3 region: CASSVSGGENQPQHF. The CDR3 DNA sequence: TGTGCCAGCAGCGTATCAGGGGGAGAGAATCAGCCCCAGCATTTT. The chain has TRBV9 and TRBJ1-5; 7 bases fit TRBD1. This CDR3 spans 15 amino acids. CDR1 and CDR2 (germline): SGDLS, YYNGEE. The J segment lost 4 bases and the V segment lost 1 base, leaving 5 bases of the junction unmatched.

Only a few counts were recorded for this clone. The chain is built from TRBV5-1 and TRBJ2-1; D is perhaps TRBD1 (7 bases). This CDR3 region has 15 residues. Germline CDR1 reads SGHRS; CDR2 reads YFSETQ. V gave up 4 bases and J gave up 1 base, with 12 bases separating them. CDR3 in amino acids: CASSPQGTSYNEQFF. The CDR3 nucleotides are TGCGCCAGCAGCCCACAGGGGACTTCCTACAATGAGCAGTTCTTC.

The chain is built from TRBV7-9 and TRBJ1-5, with TRBD1 identical over 8 bases. V gave up 5 bases and J gave up 5 bases; unmatched junction bases: 14. CDR1 and CDR2 (germline): SEHNR, FQNEAQ (reference sequence). This CDR3 spans 17 amino acids. The CDR3 sequence: CASSPGGQGAGYQPQHF. In DNA, the CDR3 is TGTGCCAGCAGCCCAGGGGGGCAGGGGGCAGGTTATCAGCCCCAGCATTTT.

The CDR3 sequence is CASSPGITAGEQFF. The CDR3 DNA is TGTGCCAGCTCACCAGGGATCACTGCGGGGGAGCAGTTCTTC. V and J are TRBV18 and TRBJ2-1; maybe TRBD2 (6 bases). V was trimmed by 2 bases and J by 10 bases, leaving 15 bases between them. Germline V CDR1 and CDR2: KGHSH, LQKENI. CDR3 length equals 14 residues.

With regard to this clone: The same CDR3 can be traced to other DNA sequences in this sample. This chain uses TRBV7-9 with TRBJ2-1; 8 nucleotides agree with TRBD2. Looked up from germline, CDR1 is SEHNR and CDR2 is FQNEAQ (reference sequence). The CDR3 has 13 residues. V trimming: 3 bases; J trimming: 6 bases; junction bases outside the gene matches: 1. The CDR3 reads CASSLLAGNEQFF. The DNA of the CDR3 is TGTGCCAGCAGCTTGCTAGCGGGCAATGAGCAGTTCTTC.

This clone was observed a handful of times. The chain is built from TRBV5-1 and TRBJ1-4; D not certain. Per germline, CDR1 SGHRS and CDR2 YFSETQ. This CDR3 has 14 residues. Trimming stripped 2 bases from V and 2 bases from J, with 7 bases between. The CDR3 loop is CASSFDGTNEKLFF. The CDR3, as DNA: TGCGCCAGCAGCTTTGACGGGACTAATGAAAAACTGTTTTTT.

The rearrangement uses TRBV5-4 and TRBJ1-2; possibly TRBD1 for D (5 bases). The CDR3 covers 13 residues. V was shortened by 0 bases and J by 9 bases, with 12 bases between the two germline ends. Germline CDR1 is SGHNT and CDR2 is YYREEE (reference sequence). The CDR3 coding sequence is TGTGCCAGCAGCTTGGAGGGACGGTTAAGCTACACCTTC. The encoded protein is CASSLEGRLSYTF.

This sequence joins TRBV5-6 and TRBJ1-2; 7 nucleotides align to TRBD1. Trimming removed 3 bases from V and 14 bases from J; junction bases left unmatched: 13. Germline CDR1 reads SGHDT; CDR2 reads YYEEEE. This CDR3 is built from 13 residues. Here the CDR3 reads CASSSDPTGLGTF. The CDR3 coding sequence is TGTGCCAGCAGCTCAGACCCGACAGGGCTGGGGACCTTC. The whole variable domain, filled in from reference TRBV5-6 and TRBJ1-2, reads DAGVTQSPTHLIKTRGQQVTLRCSPKSGHDTVSWYQQALGQGPQFIFQYYEEEERQRGNFPDRFSGHQFPNYSSELNVNALLLGDSALYLCASSSDPTGLGTFGSGTRLTVV.

This chain links TRBV19 with TRBJ1-5, with TRBD1 as a possible D gene (5 bases). Germline loops: CDR1 LNHDA, CDR2 SQIVND (reference sequence). Trimming pared 6 bases from V and 2 bases from J, leaving 14 bases between. This CDR3 region has 15 residues. CDR3 loop: CASRGSLGGNQPQHF. In nucleotides, the CDR3 is TGTGCCAGTAGGGGTTCCTTGGGGGGCAATCAGCCCCAGCATTTT.

This chain joins TRBV30 and TRBJ1-1; D possibly corresponds to TRBD1 (6 bases). The CDR3 is 13 amino acids. Per the germline V gene, CDR1 is GTSNPN and CDR2 is SVGIG (reference sequence). V gave up 8 bases and J gave up 4 bases, with 17 bases separating them. The CDR3: CARSLTGFTEAFF. Written as DNA, the CDR3 is TGTGCCCGCTCCTTAACAGGGTTCACTGAAGCTTTCTTT.

V and J are TRBV19 and TRBJ1-2; D uncertain. The CDR3 contains 14 residues. With 3 bases removed from V and 2 bases from J, the gap between germline ends came to 10 bases. The V gene's germline CDR1 is LNHDA and CDR2 SQIVND (reference sequence). The CDR3 is CASSIIGRNYGYTF. The CDR3 DNA reads as TGTGCCAGTAGTATTATCGGACGGAACTATGGCTACACCTTC.

The V call is TRBV7-2, the J call TRBJ2-7; 7 bases agree with TRBD2. The CDR3 length is 15 residues. The V gene's germline CDR1 is SGHTA and CDR2 FQGNSA. J was trimmed by 5 bases and V by 6 bases; bases with no gene match: 13. The CDR3 DNA follows: TGTGCCAGCAGAGAAAAGGGCAGCGGGACGAACGAGCAGTACTTC. Amino acid sequence: CASREKGSGTNEQYF.

The rearrangement links TRBV5-6 to TRBJ2-1, with D possibly matching TRBD2 (6 bases). The CDR3 is 16 residues long. The germline V and J ends were trimmed by 4 bases and 1 base, with 15 bases remaining between them. The germline V gene encodes CDR1 SGHDT and CDR2 YYEEEE. CDR3 in amino acids: CASSRADGSSYNEQFF. In DNA, the CDR3 is TGTGCCAGCAGCCGTGCGGACGGGAGTTCCTACAATGAGCAGTTCTTC. Full variable domain (remainder filled in from reference TRBV5-6 and TRBJ2-1): DAGVTQSPTHLIKTRGQQVTLRCSPKSGHDTVSWYQQALGQGPQFIFQYYEEEERQRGNFPDRFSGHQFPNYSSELNVNALLLGDSALYLCASSRADGSSYNEQFFGPGTRLTVL.

The chain couples TRBV19 to TRBJ2-2; D gene ambiguous. Germline CDR1 LNHDA, CDR2 SQIVND (reference sequence). The V gene lost 5 bases and the J gene lost 0 bases, with 4 bases spanning the gap. The CDR3 is 13 amino acids. The CDR3 sequence is CASSFANTGELFF. The DNA for the CDR3 is TGTGCCAGTAGTTTCGCGAACACCGGGGAGCTGTTTTTT.

This clone is a singleton in its sample. The chain has TRBV5-5 and TRBJ1-2; D remains ambiguous. The V gene's germline CDR1 is SGHKS and CDR2 YYEKEE (reference sequence). V shed 7 bases and J shed 5 bases, with 15 bases lying between them. CDR3 length equals 13 residues. CDR3 sequence reads: CASDVGITYGYTF. DNA of the CDR3: TGTGCCAGCGACGTGGGGATTACGTATGGCTACACCTTC.

The genes are TRBV5-6 and TRBJ2-3; D unresolved. The germline V gene encodes CDR1 SGHDT and CDR2 YYEEEE. The CDR3 extends over 15 amino acids. Trimming took off 0 bases at V and 1 base at J, with 9 bases between the two ends. The CDR3 spells CASSLEVPRTDTQYF. The CDR3 DNA reads as TGTGCCAGCAGCTTGGAGGTACCTCGCACAGATACGCAGTATTTT.

This chain connects TRBV19 to TRBJ1-5; D might be TRBD1 (5 bases). The CDR3 spans 15 residues. The germline V and J ends were trimmed by 6 bases and 2 bases, with 14 bases remaining between them. From germline, CDR1 is LNHDA and CDR2 SQIVND (reference sequence). The CDR3 DNA is TGTGCCAGTAGATCCGGGACGGGGGGCAATCAGCCCCAGCATTTT. Its translation: CASRSGTGGNQPQHF.

This clone was seen a single time. The J gene is TRBJ2-7, the V gene TRBV15; D uncertain. CDR1 and CDR2 (germline): LNHNV, YYDKDF (reference sequence). The CDR3 has 12 residues. With 0 bases removed from V and 6 bases from J, the gap between germline ends came to 6 bases. Here the CDR3 reads CATSRDLGEQYF. CDR3 DNA sequence: TGTGCCACCAGCAGAGATCTGGGCGAGCAGTACTTC.

The chain carries TRBV29-1 and TRBJ1-1; D is perhaps TRBD1 (6 bases). The germline gives CDR1 SQVTM, CDR2 ANQGSEA. V was cut by 7 bases and J by 1 base, with 22 bases left in between. The CDR3 extends over 16 amino acids. The CDR3 is CSGEGGGGTRNTEAFF. As DNA, the CDR3 is TGCAGCGGGGAGGGGGGAGGTGGGACCAGGAACACTGAAGCTTTCTTT.

The rearrangement joins TRBV6-1 to TRBJ2-2; 12 nucleotides agree with TRBD2. CDR3 length: 15 residues. Looked up from germline, CDR1 is MNHNS and CDR2 is SASEGT. V lost 4 bases to trimming and J lost 8 bases; unmatched junction nucleotides: 5. DNA for the CDR3: TGTGCCAGCAGTGCACTAGCGGGAGGTTGGGGGGAGCTGTTTTTT. Translation: CASSALAGGWGELFF.